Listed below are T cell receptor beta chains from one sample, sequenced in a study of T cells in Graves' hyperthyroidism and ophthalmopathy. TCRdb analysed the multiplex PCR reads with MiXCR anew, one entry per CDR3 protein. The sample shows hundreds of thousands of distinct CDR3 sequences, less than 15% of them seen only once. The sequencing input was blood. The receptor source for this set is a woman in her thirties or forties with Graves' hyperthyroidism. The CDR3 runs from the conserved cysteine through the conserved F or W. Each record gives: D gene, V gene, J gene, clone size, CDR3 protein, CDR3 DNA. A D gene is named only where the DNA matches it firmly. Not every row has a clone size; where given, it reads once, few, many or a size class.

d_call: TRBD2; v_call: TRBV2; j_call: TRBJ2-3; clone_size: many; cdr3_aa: CASSEDSGSADTQYF; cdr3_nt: TGTGCCAGCAGTGAAGATAGCGGGAGCGCAGATACGCAGTATTTT
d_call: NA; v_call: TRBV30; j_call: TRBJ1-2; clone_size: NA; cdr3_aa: CAWSVYRGVYGYTF; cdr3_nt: TGTGCCTGGAGTGTATATAGGGGGGTTTATGGCTACACCTTC
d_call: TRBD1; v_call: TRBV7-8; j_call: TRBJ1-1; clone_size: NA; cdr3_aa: CASRRQGVNTEAFF; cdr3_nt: TGTGCCAGCAGACGACAGGGGGTCAACACTGAAGCTTTCTTT
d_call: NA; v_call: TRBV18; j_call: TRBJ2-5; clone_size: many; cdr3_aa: CASSPRVEPQETQYF; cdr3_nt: TGTGCCAGCTCACCTCGCGTCGAGCCGCAAGAGACCCAGTACTTC
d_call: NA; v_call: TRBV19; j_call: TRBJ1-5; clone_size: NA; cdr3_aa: CASSIGMGGSNQPQHF; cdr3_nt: TGTGCCAGTAGTATAGGCATGGGAGGCTCGAATCAGCCCCAGCATTTT
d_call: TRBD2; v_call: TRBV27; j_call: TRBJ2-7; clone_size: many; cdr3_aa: CASSVLAGVSEQYF; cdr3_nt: TGTGCCAGCAGCGTACTAGCGGGAGTAAGCGAGCAGTACTTC
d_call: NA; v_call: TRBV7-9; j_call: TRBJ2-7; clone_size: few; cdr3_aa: CASSSTKGEQYF; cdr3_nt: TGTGCCAGCAGCTCAACTAAGGGCGAGCAGTACTTC
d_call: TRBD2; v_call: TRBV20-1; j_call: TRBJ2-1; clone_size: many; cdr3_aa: CSARARTSGVYNEQFF; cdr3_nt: TGCAGTGCTAGAGCCCGTACTAGCGGGGTTTACAATGAGCAGTTCTTC
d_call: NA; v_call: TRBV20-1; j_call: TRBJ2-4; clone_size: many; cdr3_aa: CSASSLAKNIQYF; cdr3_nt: TGCAGTGCTAGCAGCCTAGCCAAAAACATTCAGTACTTC
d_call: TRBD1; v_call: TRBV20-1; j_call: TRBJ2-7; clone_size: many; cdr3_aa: CSASGTGEVYEQYF; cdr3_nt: TGCAGTGCGTCCGGGACAGGGGAAGTATACGAGCAGTACTTC
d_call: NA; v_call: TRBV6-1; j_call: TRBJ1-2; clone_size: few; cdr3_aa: CASSSFKRAAPIYGYTF; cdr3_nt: TGTGCCAGCAGTTCTTTTAAGAGGGCCGCGCCTATCTATGGCTACACCTTC
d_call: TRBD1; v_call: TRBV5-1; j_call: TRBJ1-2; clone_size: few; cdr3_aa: CASSYTLTGGNGYTF; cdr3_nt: TGCGCCAGCAGCTACACCCTAACAGGGGGCAATGGCTACACCTTC
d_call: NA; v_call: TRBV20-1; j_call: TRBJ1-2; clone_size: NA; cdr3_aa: CSATTYGYTF; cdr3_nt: TGCAGTGCTACGACGTATGGCTACACCTTC
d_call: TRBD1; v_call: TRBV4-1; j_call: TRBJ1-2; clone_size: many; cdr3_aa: CASSQVGTGVGYTF; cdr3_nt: TGCGCCAGCAGCCAAGTGGGGACAGGGGTCGGCTACACCTTC
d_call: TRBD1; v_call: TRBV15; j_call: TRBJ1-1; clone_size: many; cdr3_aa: CATSRDGQGVTEAFF; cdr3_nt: TGTGCCACCAGCAGAGATGGGCAGGGGGTCACTGAAGCTTTCTTT
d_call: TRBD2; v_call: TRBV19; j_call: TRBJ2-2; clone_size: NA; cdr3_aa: CASKISGSNTGELFF; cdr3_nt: TGTGCCAGTAAAATTAGCGGGTCGAACACCGGGGAGCTGTTTTTT
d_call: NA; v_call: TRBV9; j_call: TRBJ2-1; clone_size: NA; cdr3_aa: CASSVGGSFNEQFF; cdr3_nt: TGTGCCAGCAGCGTAGGTGGTAGCTTTAATGAGCAGTTCTTC
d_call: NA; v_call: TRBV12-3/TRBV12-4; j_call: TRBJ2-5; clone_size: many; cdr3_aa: CASSPGPQQETQYF; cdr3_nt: TGTGCCAGCAGTCCGGGACCACAACAAGAGACCCAGTACTTC
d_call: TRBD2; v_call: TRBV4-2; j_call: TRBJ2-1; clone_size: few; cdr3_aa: CASSQEWETSGSYNEQFF; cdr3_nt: TGTGCCAGCAGCCAAGAATGGGAGACTAGCGGCTCCTACAATGAGCAGTTCTTC
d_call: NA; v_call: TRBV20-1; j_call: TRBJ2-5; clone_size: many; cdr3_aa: CSAIRGRETQYF; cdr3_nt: TGCAGTGCTATTCGGGGGCGGGAGACCCAGTACTTC
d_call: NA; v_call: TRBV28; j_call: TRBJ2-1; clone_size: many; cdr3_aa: CASSLFSGQVNEQFF; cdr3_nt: TGTGCCAGCAGTTTATTTTCGGGACAAGTCAATGAGCAGTTCTTC
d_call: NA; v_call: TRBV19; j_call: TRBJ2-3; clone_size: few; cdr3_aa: CASSIEGLPDTQYF; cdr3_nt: TGTGCCAGTAGTATAGAGGGACTCCCAGATACGCAGTATTTT
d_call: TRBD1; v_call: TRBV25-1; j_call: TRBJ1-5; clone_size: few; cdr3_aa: CASSGGTGANFNQPQHF; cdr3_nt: TGTGCCAGCAGTGGAGGGACAGGGGCGAATTTCAATCAGCCCCAGCATTTT
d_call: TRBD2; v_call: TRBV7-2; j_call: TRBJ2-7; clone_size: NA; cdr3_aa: CASSPFSGSSNEQYF; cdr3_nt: TGTGCCAGCAGCCCATTTAGCGGGAGTTCCAACGAGCAGTACTTC